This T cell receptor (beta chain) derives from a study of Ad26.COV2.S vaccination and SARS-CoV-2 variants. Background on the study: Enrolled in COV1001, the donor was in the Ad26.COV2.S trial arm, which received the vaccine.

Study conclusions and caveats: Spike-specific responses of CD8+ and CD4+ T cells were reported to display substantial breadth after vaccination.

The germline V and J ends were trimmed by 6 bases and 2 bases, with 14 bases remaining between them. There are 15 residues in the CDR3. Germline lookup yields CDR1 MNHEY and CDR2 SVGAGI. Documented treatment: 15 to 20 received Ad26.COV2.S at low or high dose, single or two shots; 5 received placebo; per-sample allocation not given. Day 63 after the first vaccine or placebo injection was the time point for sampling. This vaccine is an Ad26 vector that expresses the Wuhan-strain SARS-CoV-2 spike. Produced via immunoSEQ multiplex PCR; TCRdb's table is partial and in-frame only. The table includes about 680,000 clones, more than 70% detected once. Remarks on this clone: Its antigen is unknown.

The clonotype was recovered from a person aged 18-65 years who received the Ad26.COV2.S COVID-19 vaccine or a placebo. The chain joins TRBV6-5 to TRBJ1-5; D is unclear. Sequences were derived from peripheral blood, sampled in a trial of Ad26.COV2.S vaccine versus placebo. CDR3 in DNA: TGTGCCAGCAGCCCCGCAGGAATGGGCAATCAGCCCCAGCATTTT. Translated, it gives CASSPAGMGNQPQHF.